One and the same sample provided the 18 T cell receptor beta chains below, sequenced in a study of T cells in Graves' hyperthyroidism and ophthalmopathy. Researchers amplified the TCR beta CDR3 regions from RNA transcripts. The HTBI primer set served for first-round RT-PCR of the TCR CDR3. TCRdb reprocessed the multiplex PCR reads via MiXCR and lists one record per CDR3 protein. In the table there are about 350,000 distinct CDR3 sequences, about 13% of which are singletons. The sample consisted of blood. The receptors stem from a woman aged 40 to 55 with Graves' ophthalmopathy.

In its sample, this clonotype was seen a few times. The chain is built from TRBV5-4 and TRBJ2-5, with D maybe TRBD2 (5 bases). CDR1 and CDR2 from the germline V gene are SGHNT and YYREEE (reference sequence). V was shortened by 0 bases and J by 3 bases, with 15 bases between the two germline ends. This CDR3 has 16 residues. CDR3 sequence: CASSLASSGTKETQYF. DNA of the CDR3: TGTGCCAGCAGCTTGGCATCCAGCGGAACGAAAGAGACCCAGTACTTC.

This chain uses TRBV7-9 with TRBJ1-2, with D possibly being TRBD1 (6 bases). The CDR3 covers 17 residues. Trimming removed 3 bases from V and 14 bases from J, with 31 bases in between. Germline values: CDR1 SEHNR, CDR2 FQNEAQ (reference sequence). Here the CDR3 DNA reads TGTGCCAGCAGCTTGCCCCCGGGACACGGCACGCTATGGCTAGGGACCTTC. It translates to CASSLPPGHGTLWLGTF.

The rearrangement links TRBV4-2 to TRBJ2-2, with D possibly called TRBD1 or TRBD2 (5 bases each). V shed 5 bases and J shed 5 bases, with 15 bases lying between them. Germline lookup yields CDR1 LGHNA and CDR2 YNFKEQ. The CDR3 is 15 residues long. CDR3 nucleotides: TGTGCCAGCAGCAACCGGGACCCAAGGACCGGGGAGCTGTTTTTT. Residues: CASSNRDPRTGELFF.

This clonotype was counted only a few times. This chain joins TRBV3-1 and TRBJ2-1, with D maybe TRBD2 (5 bases). V was trimmed by 5 bases and J by 2 bases, leaving 7 bases between them. The CDR3 spans 13 residues. The germline gives CDR1 LGHDT, CDR2 YNNKEL (reference sequence). The CDR3 sequence is CASSRETYNEQFF. DNA of the CDR3: TGTGCCAGCAGCAGGGAGACCTACAATGAGCAGTTCTTC.

This clonotype appeared many times. The gene calls are TRBV6-1 and TRBJ2-1; the D gene is possibly TRBD2 (5 bases). The CDR3 loop spans 12 amino acids. Germline lookup yields CDR1 MNHNS and CDR2 SASEGT. Trimming cost V 6 bases and J 5 bases, with 8 bases left between them. The CDR3 DNA reads TGTGCCAGCAGGGTTAGCGACAATGAGCAGTTCTTC. Protein product: CASRVSDNEQFF.

This clonotype turned up a few times. The germline gene is not matched at one end of the junction; a read error may be the cause. The J gene is TRBJ2-7, the V gene TRBV5-1; the D gene is possibly TRBD1 (5 bases). The germline V gene encodes CDR1 SGHRS and CDR2 YFSETQ. CDR3 length: 15 residues. The CDR3 loop reads CASSLGPGNSYEQYF. The CDR3 DNA reads TGTGCCAGCAGCTTGGGGCCAGGGAACTCCTACGAGCAGTACTTC.

This clonotype has only a few counts. The CDR3 sequence: CATSRETGVETQYF. CDR3 nucleotides: TGTGCCACCAGCAGAGAGACAGGGGTGGAGACCCAGTACTTC. The chain recombines TRBV15 with TRBJ2-5, with TRBD1 identical over 8 bases. Germline V gene lookup returns CDR1 LNHNV and CDR2 YYDKDF (reference sequence). The ends lost 0 bases at V and 5 bases at J; junction bases unmatched: 2. The CDR3 covers 14 residues. Full variable domain (remainder filled in from reference TRBV15 and TRBJ2-5): DAMVIQNPRYQVTQFGKPVTLSCSQTLNHNVMYWYQQKSSQAPKLLFHYYDKDFNNEADTPDNFQSRRPNTSFCFLDIRSPGLGDTAMYLCATSRETGVETQYFGPGTRLLVL.

Many counts were recorded for this clonotype. The J gene is TRBJ2-4, the V gene TRBV12-3 or TRBV12-4, with no clear D. The germline V and J ends were trimmed by 2 bases and 0 bases, with 8 bases remaining between them. The CDR3 runs 15 residues. The chain's CDR3 is CASSLSEIAKNIQYF. In DNA, the CDR3 is TGTGCCAGCAGTTTATCGGAGATAGCCAAAAACATTCAGTACTTC.

This clonotype was detected ten times or more. The rearrangement links TRBV6-6 to TRBJ1-1; D uncertain. Germline CDR1 is MNHNY and CDR2 is SVGAGI (reference sequence). This CDR3 comprises 14 residues. The V and J ends lost 0 bases and 6 bases respectively, with 11 bases between them. The CDR3 sequence: CASSYSDRTPEAFF. CDR3 sequence (DNA): TGTGCCAGCAGTTACTCGGATCGAACTCCTGAAGCTTTCTTT.

Of note for this clonotype: A much larger clone lies a single base off, so this may be a read error. The chain combines TRBV12-3 or TRBV12-4 with TRBJ1-2; D uncertain. The CDR3 extends over 13 amino acids. V lost 3 bases, J lost 4 bases, and 9 bases lay in between. The DNA of the CDR3 is TGTGCCAGCAGTTTTACACCCGCCTATGGCTACACCTTC. Its protein is CASSFTPAYGYTF.

This clonotype was recorded at least ten times. J is TRBJ2-1 and V is TRBV7-9; 9 bases agree with TRBD2. Germline V lookup: CDR1 SEHNR, CDR2 FQNEAQ (reference sequence). This CDR3 contains 15 residues. The V segment lost 6 bases and the J segment 3 bases; nucleotides outside the gene matches: 6. CDR3 sequence reads: CASSSGGHNYNEQFF. CDR3 bases: TGTGCCAGCAGTAGCGGGGGCCACAACTACAATGAGCAGTTCTTC.

This clonotype was detected ten times or more. The V call is TRBV28, the J call TRBJ2-7, with 7 bases fitting TRBD2. Looked up from germline, CDR1 is MDHEN and CDR2 is SYDVKM. The CDR3 is 14 residues long. J was trimmed by 4 bases and V by 10 bases; bases with no gene match: 13. The CDR3 loop is CATAGTGGVYEQYF. The CDR3, as DNA: TGTGCCACTGCGGGAACGGGAGGTGTGTACGAGCAGTACTTC.

This clonotype has a count of ten or more. The chain combines TRBV18 with TRBJ2-3, with D possibly matching TRBD2 (6 bases). V lost 5 bases, J lost 0 bases, and 12 bases lay in between. The CDR3 has 15 amino acids. Germline CDR1 KGHSH, CDR2 LQKENI. Here the CDR3 DNA reads TGTGCCAGCTCAGCCCTAGCGCCAAGCACAGATACGCAGTATTTT. This codes for CASSALAPSTDTQYF.

The V and J genes are TRBV12-3 or TRBV12-4 and TRBJ2-2; 7 positions agree with TRBD2. The CDR3 extends over 13 amino acids. The V segment lost 6 bases and the J segment 4 bases; nucleotides outside the gene matches: 2. As DNA, the CDR3 is TGTGCCAGCAGGCCTAGCGGCACCGGGGAGCTGTTTTTT. Translated, it gives CASRPSGTGELFF.

This clonotype was counted a few times. The rearrangement links TRBV30 to TRBJ2-2; D might be TRBD1 or TRBD2, each matching 5 bases. The CDR3 has 14 residues. Germline assignment: CDR1 GTSNPN and CDR2 SVGIG (reference sequence). Trimming took off 3 bases at V and 0 bases at J, with 8 bases between the two ends. DNA of the CDR3: TGTGCCTGGAGAAGGGGAGCGAACACCGGGGAGCTGTTTTTT. It yields the protein CAWRRGANTGELFF.

At least ten counts were recorded for this clonotype. J is TRBJ2-2 and V is TRBV11-2, with TRBD1 matching 7 bases. The CDR3 totals 18 residues. CDR1 SGHAT and CDR2 FQNNGV come from the germline V gene. The junction had 17 bases not matched to a gene; V was cut back by 6 bases and J by 4 bases. CDR3 DNA: TGTGCCAGCAGTCACGGAGGACTGGGACAGCTCTTCACCGGGGAGCTGTTTTTT. Translation gives CASSHGGLGQLFTGELFF.

As to this clonotype: With a much larger clone just one base away, this may be a read error. J is TRBJ1-2 and V is TRBV6-1, with D perhaps matching TRBD1 (5 bases). The CDR3 has 13 residues. Per the germline V gene, CDR1 is MNHNS and CDR2 is SASEGT. The CDR3 loop reads CAGSESGTYGYTF. As DNA, the CDR3 is TGTGCCGGCAGTGAATCGGGGACGTATGGCTACACCTTC.

This clonotype was picked up many times. This rearrangement joins TRBV28 to TRBJ2-7; 7 bases match TRBD1. CDR3 length: 16 amino acids. Germline values: CDR1 MDHEN, CDR2 SYDVKM. Unmatched junction bases numbered 7, after V lost 2 bases and J lost 0 bases. For the CDR3, the DNA is TGTGCCAGCAGTTTAAGAGGGGGCAAGAGCTCCTACGAGCAGTACTTC. It specifies CASSLRGGKSSYEQYF.